This T cell receptor (beta chain) was observed in a study of beta chain features in type 1 diabetes. General study findings and limits: When cDNA is sequenced, cells with high TCR expression could be over-represented. TCRB CDR3s from Type 1 diabetes patients were moderately but significantly shorter in all four CD4+ subsets. Equally in patients and controls, PCR might preferentially amplify shorter templates. Insertions at VDJ junctions were less frequent in type 1 diabetes patients. These patients also deleted more nucleotides at the same junctions. The naive, central memory and Treg TCRB repertoires of patients appeared to be more similar to one another than those of healthy donors.

cDNA synthesis used the whole RNA isolate, giving expressed TCRB sequences. Using immunoSEQ multiplex PCR, the repertoire was profiled, and TCRdb retains in-frame clones only, with some absent. The sample lists about 25,000 clones, roughly two thirds occurring once. Germline V CDR1 and CDR2: SGHTA, FQGNSA. Trimming took 4 bases from V and 4 from J; bases not matched to a gene: 6. CDR3 length equals 14 residues. This clone was detected a few times. The antigen remains unidentified. The source is a woman between 40 and 55 years old with type 1 diabetes. The sequencing input was stem cell memory CD4+ T cells from blood. The chain links TRBV7-2 to TRBJ1-2, with TRBD1 identical over 7 bases. CDR3 in DNA: TGTGCCAGCAGCTCTGAGACAGGGCCCTATGGCTACACCTTC. It is translated as CASSSETGPYGYTF.